These T cell receptor beta chains were read from a single sample in a study of naive and memory T cell subsets. Each CDR3 protein is one row after TCRdb ran MiXCR on the UMI-ligation and nested PCR reads. The sample includes about 90,000 distinct CDR3 sequences, 11% of them seen just once. The sample taken for sequencing was naive CD4+ T cells from blood. These receptors all stem from a human donor in good health. Each CDR3 is given with its conserved first and last residue.

J gene: TRBJ1-2; V gene: TRBV4-3; CDR3 protein: CASSQGDGYTF
J gene: TRBJ2-5; V gene: TRBV7-2; CDR3 protein: CASSLDRVETQYF
J gene: TRBJ2-7; V gene: TRBV5-1; CDR3 protein: CASRNGGLAGAYEQYF
J gene: TRBJ1-4; V gene: TRBV7-9; CDR3 protein: CASSLGDLNEKLFF
J gene: TRBJ2-5; V gene: TRBV5-4; CDR3 protein: CASSSQMTGETQYF
J gene: TRBJ2-3; V gene: TRBV12-3/TRBV12-4; CDR3 protein: CASSPQGNQGTQYF
J gene: TRBJ1-6; V gene: TRBV10-3; CDR3 protein: CAISNRSSYNSPLHF
J gene: TRBJ2-3; V gene: TRBV20-1; CDR3 protein: CSARDMRGGTDTQYF
J gene: TRBJ2-7; V gene: TRBV5-6; CDR3 protein: CASSQDRSYEQYF
J gene: TRBJ2-7; V gene: TRBV20-1; CDR3 protein: CSASGGTPYEQYF
J gene: TRBJ2-5; V gene: TRBV12-3/TRBV12-4; CDR3 protein: CASKGGTGDIETQYF
J gene: TRBJ1-5; V gene: TRBV7-2; CDR3 protein: CASSPRPDQPQHF
J gene: TRBJ2-6; V gene: TRBV7-2; CDR3 protein: CASAPLGVERLSGANVLTF
J gene: TRBJ2-2; V gene: TRBV9; CDR3 protein: CASSVVAGAITGELFF
J gene: TRBJ2-3; V gene: TRBV2; CDR3 protein: CASIQGRTDTQYF
J gene: TRBJ2-6; V gene: TRBV6-5; CDR3 protein: CASSSKSGANVLTF
J gene: TRBJ1-3; V gene: TRBV4-3; CDR3 protein: CASSPGQGLSSGNTIYF
J gene: TRBJ2-7; V gene: TRBV5-8; CDR3 protein: CASSPPYEQYF
J gene: TRBJ1-3; V gene: TRBV2; CDR3 protein: CASSRWGQQLGGNTIYF
J gene: TRBJ2-1; V gene: TRBV5-1; CDR3 protein: CASSFGTSGRYEQFF
J gene: TRBJ1-2; V gene: TRBV20-1; CDR3 protein: CSASGTGAFSYGYTF
J gene: TRBJ2-3; V gene: TRBV20-1; CDR3 protein: CSARVDREGTDTQYF
J gene: TRBJ1-4; V gene: TRBV5-1; CDR3 protein: CASRAYGTANEKLFF
J gene: TRBJ1-2; V gene: TRBV29-1; CDR3 protein: CSVPGQGGDGYTF
J gene: TRBJ1-1; V gene: TRBV6-6; CDR3 protein: CASRQPPGPDEAFF
J gene: TRBJ1-1; V gene: TRBV2; CDR3 protein: CASSVTEAFF
J gene: TRBJ2-3; V gene: TRBV4-1; CDR3 protein: CASSQFRSDTQYF
J gene: TRBJ2-1; V gene: TRBV18; CDR3 protein: CASSRDSSFNEQFF
J gene: TRBJ1-2; V gene: TRBV6-5; CDR3 protein: CASHYGYTF
J gene: TRBJ2-3; V gene: TRBV5-1; CDR3 protein: CASSVTSGGGTDTQYF
J gene: TRBJ1-2; V gene: TRBV20-1; CDR3 protein: CSAGGQTNYGYTF
J gene: TRBJ2-3; V gene: TRBV27; CDR3 protein: CASSLSASTDTQYF
J gene: TRBJ2-1; V gene: TRBV7-8; CDR3 protein: CASSLEARVVSEQFF
J gene: TRBJ1-2; V gene: TRBV30; CDR3 protein: CAWSVGFNNYGYTF
J gene: TRBJ2-1; V gene: TRBV9; CDR3 protein: CASSVGPGGWGNEQFF
J gene: TRBJ2-1; V gene: TRBV20-1; CDR3 protein: CSAKFGPPSYNEQFF
J gene: TRBJ1-4; V gene: TRBV15; CDR3 protein: CATSRGNVRAAEKLFF
J gene: TRBJ1-5; V gene: TRBV20-1; CDR3 protein: CSAVRDSSNQPQHF
J gene: TRBJ1-5; V gene: TRBV4-2; CDR3 protein: CASSQEWGGGQPQHF
J gene: TRBJ1-6; V gene: TRBV7-9; CDR3 protein: CASSRSSSSYNSPLHF
J gene: TRBJ2-7; V gene: TRBV4-2; CDR3 protein: CASSQVRPGGIYEQYF
J gene: TRBJ1-1; V gene: TRBV7-9; CDR3 protein: CASSTKMNTEAFF
J gene: TRBJ2-3; V gene: TRBV7-9; CDR3 protein: CASSFRRDTQYF
J gene: TRBJ2-2; V gene: TRBV12-3/TRBV12-4; CDR3 protein: CASSFQAPNTGELFF
J gene: TRBJ2-7; V gene: TRBV25-1; CDR3 protein: CASRGNGEQYF
J gene: TRBJ2-5; V gene: TRBV7-2; CDR3 protein: CASSLLIAPQETQYF
J gene: TRBJ2-1; V gene: TRBV5-4; CDR3 protein: CASSFTGMGYNEQFF
J gene: TRBJ2-7; V gene: TRBV20-1; CDR3 protein: CSARDNRRGLAGDEQYF
J gene: TRBJ2-5; V gene: TRBV7-3; CDR3 protein: CASSLKGRETQYF
J gene: TRBJ1-6; V gene: TRBV5-1; CDR3 protein: CASSLAAYNSPLHF
J gene: TRBJ1-1; V gene: TRBV18; CDR3 protein: CASSPEDDRGRGEAFF
J gene: TRBJ2-1; V gene: TRBV29-1; CDR3 protein: CSVSGGFSDNEQFF